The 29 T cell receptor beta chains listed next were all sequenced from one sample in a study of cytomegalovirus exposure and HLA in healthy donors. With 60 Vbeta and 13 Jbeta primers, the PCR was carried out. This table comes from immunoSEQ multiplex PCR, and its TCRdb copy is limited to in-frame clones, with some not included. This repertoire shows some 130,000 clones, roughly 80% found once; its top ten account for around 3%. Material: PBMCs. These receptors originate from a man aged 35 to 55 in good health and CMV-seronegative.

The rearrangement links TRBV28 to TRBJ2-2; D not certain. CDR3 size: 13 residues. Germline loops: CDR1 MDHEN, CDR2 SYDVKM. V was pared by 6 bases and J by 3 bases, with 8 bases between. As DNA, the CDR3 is TGTGCCAGCAGCAACACATACACCGGGGAGCTGTTTTTT. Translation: CASSNTYTGELFF. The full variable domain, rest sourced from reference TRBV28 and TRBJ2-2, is DVKVTQSSRYLVKRTGEKVFLECVQDMDHENMFWYRQDPGLGLRLIYFSYDVKMKEKGDIPEGYSVSREKKERFSLILESASTNQTSMYLCASSNTYTGELFFGEGSRLTVL.

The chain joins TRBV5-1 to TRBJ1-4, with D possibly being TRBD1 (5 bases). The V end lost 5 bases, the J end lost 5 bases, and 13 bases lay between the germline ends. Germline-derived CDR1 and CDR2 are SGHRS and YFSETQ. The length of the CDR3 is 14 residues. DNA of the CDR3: TGCGCCAGCAGGCTGATGTCAGGGAATGAAAAACTGTTTTTT. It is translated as CASRLMSGNEKLFF.

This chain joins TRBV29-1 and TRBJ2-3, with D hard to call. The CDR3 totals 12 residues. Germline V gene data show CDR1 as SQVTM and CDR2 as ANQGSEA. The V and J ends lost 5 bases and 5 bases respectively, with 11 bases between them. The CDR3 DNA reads TGCAGCGTTAGACTGCAAGGAGATACGCAGTATTTT. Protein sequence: CSVRLQGDTQYF.

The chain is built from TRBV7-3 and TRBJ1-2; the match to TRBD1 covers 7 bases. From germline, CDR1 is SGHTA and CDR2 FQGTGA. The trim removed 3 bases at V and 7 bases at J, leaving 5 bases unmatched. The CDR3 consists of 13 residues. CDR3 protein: CASSFIQGTGYTF. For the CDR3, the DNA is TGTGCCAGCAGCTTTATACAGGGGACTGGCTACACCTTC.

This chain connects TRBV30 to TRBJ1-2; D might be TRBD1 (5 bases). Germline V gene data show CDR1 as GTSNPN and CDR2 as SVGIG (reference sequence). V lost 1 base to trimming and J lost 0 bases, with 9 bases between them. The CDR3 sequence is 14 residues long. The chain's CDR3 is CAWSGGATNYGYTF. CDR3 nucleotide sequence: TGTGCCTGGAGTGGCGGGGCCACTAACTATGGCTACACCTTC. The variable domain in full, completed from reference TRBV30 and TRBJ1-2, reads SQTIHQWPATLVQPVGSPLSLECTVEGTSNPNLYWYRQAAGRGLQLLFYSVGIGQISSEVPQNLSASRPQDRQFILSSKKLLLSDSGFYLCAWSGGATNYGYTFGSGTRLTVV.

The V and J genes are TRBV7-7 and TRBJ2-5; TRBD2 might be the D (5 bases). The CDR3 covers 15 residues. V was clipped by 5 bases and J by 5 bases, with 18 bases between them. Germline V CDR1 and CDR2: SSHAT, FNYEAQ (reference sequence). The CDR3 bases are TGTGCCAGCAGCATGGACGGGGTACCTATGGAGACCCAGTACTTC. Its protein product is CASSMDGVPMETQYF.

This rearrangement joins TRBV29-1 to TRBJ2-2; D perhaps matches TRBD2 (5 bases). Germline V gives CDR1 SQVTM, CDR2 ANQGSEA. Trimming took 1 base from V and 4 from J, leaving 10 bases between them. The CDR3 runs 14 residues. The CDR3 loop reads CSVEGPGSTGELFF. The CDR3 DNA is TGCAGCGTTGAAGGTCCGGGGTCCACCGGGGAGCTGTTTTTT.

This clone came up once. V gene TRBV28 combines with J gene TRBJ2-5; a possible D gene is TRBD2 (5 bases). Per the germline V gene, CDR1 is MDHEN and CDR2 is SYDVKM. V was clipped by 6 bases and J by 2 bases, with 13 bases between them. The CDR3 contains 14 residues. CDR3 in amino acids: CASSSRPGQETQYF. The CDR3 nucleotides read TGTGCCAGCAGCTCGCGGCCGGGGCAAGAGACCCAGTACTTC. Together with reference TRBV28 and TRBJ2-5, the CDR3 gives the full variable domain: DVKVTQSSRYLVKRTGEKVFLECVQDMDHENMFWYRQDPGLGLRLIYFSYDVKMKEKGDIPEGYSVSREKKERFSLILESASTNQTSMYLCASSSRPGQETQYFGPGTRLLVL.

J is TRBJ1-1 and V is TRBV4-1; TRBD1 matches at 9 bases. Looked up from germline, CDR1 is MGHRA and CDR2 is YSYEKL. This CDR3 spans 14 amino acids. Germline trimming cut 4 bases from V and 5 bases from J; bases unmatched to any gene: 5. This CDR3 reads CASSLQGARTEAFF. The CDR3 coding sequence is TGCGCCAGCAGCCTACAGGGGGCGCGGACTGAAGCTTTCTTT.

CDR3 region: CASSRGQGATNEKLFF. The CDR3 DNA sequence: TGCGCCAGCAGCAGGGGACAGGGGGCAACTAATGAAAAACTGTTTTTT. The chain has TRBV5-1 and TRBJ1-4, with 11 bases fitting TRBD1. Germline assignment: CDR1 SGHRS and CDR2 YFSETQ. V lost 4 bases, J lost 0 bases, and 2 bases stayed unmatched. The CDR3 totals 16 residues.

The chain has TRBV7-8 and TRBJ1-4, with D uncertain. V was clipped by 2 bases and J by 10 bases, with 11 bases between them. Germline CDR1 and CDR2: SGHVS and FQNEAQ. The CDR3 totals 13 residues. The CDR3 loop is CASSLPSEGKLFF. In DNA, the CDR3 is TGTGCCAGCAGCTTACCTTCGGAGGGAAAACTGTTTTTT.

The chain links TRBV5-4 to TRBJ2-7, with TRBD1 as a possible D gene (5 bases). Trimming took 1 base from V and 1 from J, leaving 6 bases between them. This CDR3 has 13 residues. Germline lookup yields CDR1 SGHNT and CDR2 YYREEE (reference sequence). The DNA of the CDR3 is TGTGCCAGCAGCTTGAGGGGTTCCTACGAGCAGTACTTC. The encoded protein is CASSLRGSYEQYF.

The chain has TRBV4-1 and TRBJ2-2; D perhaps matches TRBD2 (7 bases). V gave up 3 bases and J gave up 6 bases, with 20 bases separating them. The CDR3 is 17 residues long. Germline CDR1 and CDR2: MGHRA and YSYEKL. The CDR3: CASSQSLGGGGAGELFF. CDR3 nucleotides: TGCGCCAGCAGCCAGTCCTTAGGGGGGGGCGGAGCCGGGGAGCTGTTTTTT.

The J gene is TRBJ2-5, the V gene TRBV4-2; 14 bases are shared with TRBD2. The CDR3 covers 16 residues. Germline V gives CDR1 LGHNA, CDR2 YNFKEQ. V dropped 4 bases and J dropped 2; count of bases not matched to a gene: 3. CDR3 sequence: CASSPGLAGGQETQYF. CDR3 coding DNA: TGTGCCAGCAGCCCCGGACTAGCGGGGGGTCAAGAGACCCAGTACTTC.

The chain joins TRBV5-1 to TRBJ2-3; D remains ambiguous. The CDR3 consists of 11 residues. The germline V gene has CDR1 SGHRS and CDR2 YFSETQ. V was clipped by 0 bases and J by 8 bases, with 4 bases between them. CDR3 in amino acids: CASSLAGTQYF. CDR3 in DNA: TGCGCCAGCAGCTTGGCGGGTACGCAGTATTTT.

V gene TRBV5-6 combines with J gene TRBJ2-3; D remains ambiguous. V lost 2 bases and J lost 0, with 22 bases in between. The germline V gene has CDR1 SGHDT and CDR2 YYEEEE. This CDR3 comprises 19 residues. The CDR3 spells CASSFSFGESVLSTDTQYF. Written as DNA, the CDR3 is TGTGCCAGCAGCTTTTCGTTTGGAGAGAGCGTCCTGAGCACAGATACGCAGTATTTT. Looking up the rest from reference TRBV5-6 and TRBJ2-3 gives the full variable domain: DAGVTQSPTHLIKTRGQQVTLRCSPKSGHDTVSWYQQALGQGPQFIFQYYEEEERQRGNFPDRFSGHQFPNYSSELNVNALLLGDSALYLCASSFSFGESVLSTDTQYFGPGTRLTVL.

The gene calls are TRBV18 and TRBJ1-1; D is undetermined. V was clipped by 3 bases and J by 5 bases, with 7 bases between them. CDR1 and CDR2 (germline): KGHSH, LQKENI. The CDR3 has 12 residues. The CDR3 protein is CASSPRDTEAFF. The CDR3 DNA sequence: TGTGCCAGCTCACCGAGGGATACTGAAGCTTTCTTT.

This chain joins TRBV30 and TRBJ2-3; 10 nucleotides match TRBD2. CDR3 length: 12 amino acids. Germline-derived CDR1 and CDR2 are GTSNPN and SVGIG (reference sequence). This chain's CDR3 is CAVTSGSDTQYF. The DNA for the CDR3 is TGTGCAGTGACTAGCGGGTCAGATACGCAGTATTTT.

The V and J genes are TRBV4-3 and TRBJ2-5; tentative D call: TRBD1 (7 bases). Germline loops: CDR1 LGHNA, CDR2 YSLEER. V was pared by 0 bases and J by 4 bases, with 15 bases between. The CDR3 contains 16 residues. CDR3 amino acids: CASSQDWQGGIETQYF. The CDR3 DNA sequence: TGCGCCAGCAGCCAAGATTGGCAGGGGGGTATAGAGACCCAGTACTTC.

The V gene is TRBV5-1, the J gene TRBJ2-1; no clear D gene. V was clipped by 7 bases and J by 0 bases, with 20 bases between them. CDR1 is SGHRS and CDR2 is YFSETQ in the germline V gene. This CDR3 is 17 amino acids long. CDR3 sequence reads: CASCEAVSTSSYNEQFF. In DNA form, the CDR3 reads TGCGCCAGCTGTGAGGCTGTTTCTACGAGCTCCTACAATGAGCAGTTCTTC.

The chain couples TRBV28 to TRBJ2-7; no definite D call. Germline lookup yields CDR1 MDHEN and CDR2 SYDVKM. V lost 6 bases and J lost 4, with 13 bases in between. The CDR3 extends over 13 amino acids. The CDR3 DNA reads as TGTGCCAGCAGCCCCCCCGACACTTACGAGCAGTACTTC. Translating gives CASSPPDTYEQYF.

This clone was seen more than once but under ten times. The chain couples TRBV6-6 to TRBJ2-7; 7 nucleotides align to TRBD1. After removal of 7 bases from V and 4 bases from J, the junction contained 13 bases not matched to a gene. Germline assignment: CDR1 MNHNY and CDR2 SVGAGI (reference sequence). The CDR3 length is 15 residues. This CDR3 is CASNIDRVQGYEQYF. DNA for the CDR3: TGTGCCAGCAACATAGACAGGGTCCAGGGGTACGAGCAGTACTTC.

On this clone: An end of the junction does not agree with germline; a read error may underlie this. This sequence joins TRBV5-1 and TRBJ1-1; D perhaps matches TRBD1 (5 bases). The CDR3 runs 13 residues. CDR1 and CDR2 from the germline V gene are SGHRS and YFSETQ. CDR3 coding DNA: TGCGTCAGCAGCTTGGACATGAACACTGAAGCTTTCTTT. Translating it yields CVSSLDMNTEAFF. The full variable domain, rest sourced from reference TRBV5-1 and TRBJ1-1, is KAGVTQTPRYLIKTRGQQVTLSCSPISGHRSVSWYQQTPGQGLQFLFEYFSETQRNKGNFPGRFSGRQFSNSRSEMNVSTLELGDSALYLCVSSLDMNTEAFFGQGTRLTVV.

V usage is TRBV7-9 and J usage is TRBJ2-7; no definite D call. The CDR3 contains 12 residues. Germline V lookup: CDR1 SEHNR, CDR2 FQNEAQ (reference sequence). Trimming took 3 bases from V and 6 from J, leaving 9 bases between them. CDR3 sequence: CASSLADREQYF. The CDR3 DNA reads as TGTGCCAGCAGCTTGGCGGATCGCGAGCAGTACTTC.

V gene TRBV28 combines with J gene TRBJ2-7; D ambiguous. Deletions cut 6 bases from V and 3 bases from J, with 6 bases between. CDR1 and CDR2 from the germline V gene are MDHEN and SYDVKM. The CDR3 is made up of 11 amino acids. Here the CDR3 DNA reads TGTGCCAGCAGCCTTCGCTACGAGCAGTACTTC. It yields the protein CASSLRYEQYF. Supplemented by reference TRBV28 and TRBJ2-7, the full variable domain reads DVKVTQSSRYLVKRTGEKVFLECVQDMDHENMFWYRQDPGLGLRLIYFSYDVKMKEKGDIPEGYSVSREKKERFSLILESASTNQTSMYLCASSLRYEQYFGPGTRLTVT.

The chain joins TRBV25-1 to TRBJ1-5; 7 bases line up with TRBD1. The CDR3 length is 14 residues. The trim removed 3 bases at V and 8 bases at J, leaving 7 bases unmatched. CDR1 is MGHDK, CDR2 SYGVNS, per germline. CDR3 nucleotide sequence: TGTGCCAGCAGTGAGTCCGGTGACAGGGAGCCCCAGCATTTT. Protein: CASSESGDREPQHF.

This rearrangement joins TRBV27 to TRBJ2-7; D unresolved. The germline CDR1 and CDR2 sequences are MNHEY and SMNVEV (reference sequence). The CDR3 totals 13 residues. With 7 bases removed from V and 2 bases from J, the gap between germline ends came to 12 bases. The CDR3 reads CASTRGQPYEQYF. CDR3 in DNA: TGTGCCAGCACCCGTGGGCAACCCTACGAGCAGTACTTC.

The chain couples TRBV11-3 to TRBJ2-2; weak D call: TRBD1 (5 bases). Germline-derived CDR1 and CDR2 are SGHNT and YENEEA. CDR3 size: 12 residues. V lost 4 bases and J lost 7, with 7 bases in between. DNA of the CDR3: TGTGCCAGCAGCTCAGGGTTCGGGGAGCTGTTTTTT. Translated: CASSSGFGELFF.

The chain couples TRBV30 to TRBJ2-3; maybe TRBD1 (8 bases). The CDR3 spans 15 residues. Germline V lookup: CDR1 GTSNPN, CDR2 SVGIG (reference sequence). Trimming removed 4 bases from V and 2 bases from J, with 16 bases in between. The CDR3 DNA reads TGTGCCTGGATCCCTACAGGGGGGGTCACAGATACGCAGTATTTT. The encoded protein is CAWIPTGGVTDTQYF.